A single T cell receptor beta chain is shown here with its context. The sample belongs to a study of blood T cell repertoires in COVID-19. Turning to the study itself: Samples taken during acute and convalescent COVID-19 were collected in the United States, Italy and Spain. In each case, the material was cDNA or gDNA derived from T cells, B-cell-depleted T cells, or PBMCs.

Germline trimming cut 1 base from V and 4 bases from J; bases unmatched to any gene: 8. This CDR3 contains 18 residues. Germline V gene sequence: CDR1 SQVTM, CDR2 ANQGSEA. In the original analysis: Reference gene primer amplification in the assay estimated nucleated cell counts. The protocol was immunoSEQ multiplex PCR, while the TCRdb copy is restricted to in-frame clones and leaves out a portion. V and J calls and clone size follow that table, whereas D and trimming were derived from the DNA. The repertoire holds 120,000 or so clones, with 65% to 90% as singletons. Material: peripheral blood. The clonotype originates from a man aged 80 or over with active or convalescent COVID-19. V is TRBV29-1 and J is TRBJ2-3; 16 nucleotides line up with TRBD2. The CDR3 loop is CSVEGGTSGGANPDTQYF. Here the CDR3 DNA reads TGCAGCGTTGAAGGAGGGACTAGCGGGGGGGCCAATCCAGATACGCAGTATTTT.